This T cell receptor beta chain was sequenced during a study of PD-1 blockade in classical Hodgkin lymphoma. Whole-study findings and limits: Relapsed/refractory patients reportedly had lower baseline diversity than newly diagnosed patients.

Time point meaning: cycle 4 day 1 (C4D1), after around six weeks of nivolumab. No patient escaped relapse after autologous stem cell transplantation, and brentuximab vedotin exposure varied. Best response was recorded as complete response, partial response or progressive disease. A note on this clone: Its cognate antigen is unknown. Its ends do not fully match the called genes, so a read error is possible.

Method: immunoSEQ multiplex PCR; TCRdb's copy keeps in-frame clones and lacks some. The table lists 50,000 to 65,000 clones, around 90% of them singletons. Germline V lookup: CDR1 GTSNPN, CDR2 SVGIG (reference sequence). This CDR3 has 11 amino acids. This chain connects TRBV30 to TRBJ2-7; D may be TRBD1 (6 bases). This sequence originates from a human donor with classical Hodgkin lymphoma. This specimen consisted of peripheral blood mononuclear cells (PBMCs), obtained before the fourth cycle of nivolumab. The CDR3, as DNA: TGTGCCTTAGTCCAGACAGGCAGTCTCCTCTTC. This encodes CALVQTGSLLF.